The 27 T cell receptor beta chains given below trace back to one sample, sequenced in a study of CD8 T cells in Susac syndrome. Reverse transcription used roughly 0.5 to 1 ug RNA and random hexamers. Each CDR3 protein gets one entry after TCRdb re-called the immunoSEQ multiplex PCR reads with MiXCR. Among about 210,000 distinct CDR3 sequences listed, over 90% were seen once. The sample was CD4+ T cells from PBMCs. These receptors were obtained from a human donor with Susac syndrome.

V gene TRBV20-1 combines with J gene TRBJ1-5; D unresolved. Germline CDR1 reads DFQATT; CDR2 reads SNEGSKA (reference sequence). The CDR3 is made up of 15 amino acids. V was trimmed by 6 bases and J by 0 bases, leaving 15 bases between them. CDR3 region: CSAQNGVYSNQPQHF. CDR3 sequence (DNA): TGCAGTGCCCAAAACGGGGTTTATAGCAATCAGCCCCAGCATTTT.

The rearrangement joins TRBV14 to TRBJ2-3; D unresolved. The CDR3 runs 11 residues. Germline lookup yields CDR1 SGHDN and CDR2 FVKESK. V lost 5 bases and J 4 bases, leaving 4 bases between the germline ends. The CDR3 spells CASSKADTQYF. The CDR3 DNA is TGTGCCAGCAGCAAGGCAGATACGCAGTATTTT.

The chain has TRBV7-3 and TRBJ2-1; 10 nucleotides match TRBD1. J was trimmed by 6 bases and V by 0 bases; bases with no gene match: 2. Germline loops: CDR1 SGHTA, CDR2 FQGTGA. The CDR3 loop spans 15 amino acids. This CDR3 is CASSLTGDRGNEQFF. The DNA for the CDR3 is TGTGCCAGCAGCTTAACCGGGGACAGGGGCAATGAGCAGTTCTTC.

V usage is TRBV6-1 and J usage is TRBJ1-4; D may be TRBD1 (6 bases). Germline loops: CDR1 MNHNS, CDR2 SASEGT. Trimming left V 6 bases short and J 3 bases short, with 17 bases between. The CDR3 length is 16 residues. CDR3 region: CASRGRGAPANEKLFF. The CDR3, as DNA: TGTGCCAGCAGGGGGAGGGGGGCACCCGCTAATGAAAAACTGTTTTTT.

The chain links TRBV9 to TRBJ2-7; tentative D call: TRBD1 (7 bases). The CDR3 has 13 amino acids. Germline V gene data show CDR1 as SGDLS and CDR2 as YYNGEE. V was trimmed by 4 bases and J by 4 bases, leaving 12 bases between them. CDR3 amino acids: CASSNRGGYEQYF. The CDR3, as DNA: TGTGCCAGCAGCAACAGGGGAGGATACGAGCAGTACTTC.

The CDR3: CSVDIRPGAGELFF. The CDR3 DNA reads as TGCAGCGTTGATATACGTCCGGGGGCCGGGGAGCTGTTTTTT. This chain joins TRBV29-1 and TRBJ2-2; possible D gene TRBD2, 6 bases. Germline CDR1 SQVTM, CDR2 ANQGSEA. This CDR3 is built from 14 residues. V lost 3 bases, J lost 6 bases, and 14 bases lay in between.

The genes are TRBV5-8 and TRBJ1-6; 8 nucleotides agree with TRBD1. Germline V gene sequence: CDR1 SGHTS, CDR2 YDEGEE. The CDR3 sequence is 16 residues long. With 0 bases clipped from V and 6 bases from J, the junction kept 5 bases outside the gene matches. The CDR3 nucleotides read TGTGCCAGCAGCTTGGAGACAGGGGCACCTAATTCACCCCTCCACTTT. This sequence encodes CASSLETGAPNSPLHF.

The chain carries TRBV2 and TRBJ1-2; 10 positions agree with TRBD1. After removal of 5 bases from V and 3 bases from J, the junction contained 6 bases not matched to a gene. The germline V gene has CDR1 SNHLY and CDR2 FYNNEI. The CDR3 loop spans 15 amino acids. CDR3 amino acids: CASSRGQGDYYGYTF. The DNA of the CDR3 is TGTGCCAGCAGTCGAGGACAGGGGGACTACTATGGCTACACCTTC.

The chain is built from TRBV25-1 and TRBJ1-6, with 7 nucleotides matching TRBD1. Germline lookup yields CDR1 MGHDK and CDR2 SYGVNS. The CDR3 has 14 residues. V was clipped by 8 bases and J by 5 bases; unmatched bases: 6. The CDR3 bases are TGTGCCAGCCAGGGGGTGGACCATAATTCACCCCTCCACTTT. Protein sequence: CASQGVDHNSPLHF.

The chain joins TRBV20-1 to TRBJ2-5; no clear D gene. The V end was cut by 4 bases, the J end by 5 bases, with 14 bases between. This CDR3 has 13 amino acids. CDR1 is DFQATT and CDR2 is SNEGSKA in the germline V gene (reference sequence). The CDR3: CSAILDQGETQYF. Here the CDR3 DNA reads TGCAGTGCTATATTAGACCAAGGGGAGACCCAGTACTTC.

The V gene is TRBV20-1, the J gene TRBJ1-1, with D unclear. The CDR3 extends over 13 amino acids. Trimming took 5 bases from V and 3 from J, leaving 13 bases between them. The germline CDR1 and CDR2 sequences are DFQATT and SNEGSKA (reference sequence). The CDR3 coding sequence is TGCAGTGCTGCGACTGGGATATACACTGAAGCTTTCTTT. Its translation is CSAATGIYTEAFF.

The CDR3 DNA reads as TGCAGCGTTGGGGGGGGCAGGGCCGACTACGAGCAGTACTTC. Residues: CSVGGGRADYEQYF. The chain joins TRBV29-1 to TRBJ2-7; TRBD2 might be the D (7 bases). V was cut by 4 bases and J by 3 bases, with 16 bases left in between. This CDR3 comprises 14 residues. Per the germline V gene, CDR1 is SQVTM and CDR2 is ANQGSEA.

The chain has TRBV4-3 and TRBJ1-6; D is undetermined. The germline CDR1 and CDR2 sequences are LGHNA and YSLEER. CDR3 length: 16 residues. Deletions cut 4 bases from V and 6 bases from J, with 16 bases between. The DNA for the CDR3 is TGCGCCAGCAGCCGAGACTGGGCAAGTACTAATTCACCCCTCCACTTT. Its protein product is CASSRDWASTNSPLHF.

This chain connects TRBV7-8 to TRBJ2-5, with D possibly being TRBD1 or TRBD2 (6 bases each). Trimming took 5 bases from V and 4 from J, leaving 29 bases between them. Germline values: CDR1 SGHVS, CDR2 FQNEAQ. This CDR3 is 19 amino acids long. This CDR3 reads CASSPRRAGAMNSGETQYF. The CDR3 nucleotides are TGTGCCAGCAGCCCCCGGCGGGCAGGGGCTATGAATAGCGGAGAGACCCAGTACTTC.

The chain recombines TRBV19 with TRBJ2-2; either TRBD1 or TRBD2 may fit D (6 bases each). The CDR3 consists of 16 residues. In germline, CDR1 is LNHDA, CDR2 SQIVND (reference sequence). V was cut by 6 bases and J by 5 bases, with 19 bases left in between. This CDR3 reads CASSHTLGGGTGELFF. CDR3 sequence (DNA): TGTGCCAGTAGCCACACCTTAGGGGGAGGAACCGGGGAGCTGTTTTTT. The full variable domain, in which reference TRBV19 and TRBJ2-2 provide the parts outside the CDR3, is DGGITQSPKYLFRKEGQNVTLSCEQNLNHDAMYWYRQDPGQGLRLIYYSQIVNDFQKGDIAEGYSVSREKKESFPLTVTSAQKNPTAFYLCASSHTLGGGTGELFFGEGSRLTVL.

V usage is TRBV20-1 and J usage is TRBJ2-7; TRBD1 agrees at 8 bases. Germline V gene lookup returns CDR1 DFQATT and CDR2 SNEGSKA (reference sequence). The trim removed 0 bases at V and 10 bases at J, leaving 11 bases unmatched. The CDR3 contains 14 residues. The CDR3 sequence is CSARDPGGADAQYF. For the CDR3, the DNA is TGCAGTGCTAGAGATCCAGGGGGCGCGGATGCCCAGTACTTC.

The chain joins TRBV6-2 or TRBV6-3 to TRBJ2-2; TRBD2 might be the D (7 bases). The CDR3 contains 17 residues. The V end lost 7 bases, the J end lost 4 bases, and 22 bases lay between the germline ends. Germline V gives CDR1 MNHEY, CDR2 SVGEGT. This CDR3 is CASTRPAVGGGTGELFF. The CDR3 coding sequence is TGTGCCAGCACCCGCCCCGCCGTGGGAGGGGGCACCGGGGAGCTGTTTTTT.

The genes are TRBV10-3 and TRBJ2-7, with 9 bases identical to TRBD1. Per germline, CDR1 ENHRY and CDR2 SYGVKD. This CDR3 spans 14 amino acids. J was trimmed by 3 bases and V by 4 bases; bases with no gene match: 4. CDR3 nucleotide sequence: TGTGCCATCAGTGGCCGGGACAGGGACTACGAGCAGTACTTC. It specifies CAISGRDRDYEQYF.

This rearrangement joins TRBV30 to TRBJ1-2; 10 nucleotides line up with TRBD1. V shed 4 bases and J 2 bases; nucleotides not matched to a gene: 4. The CDR3 runs 14 residues. CDR1 and CDR2 from the germline V gene are GTSNPN and SVGIG (reference sequence). CDR3 in amino acids: CAWTEDRGNYGYTF. The CDR3 DNA reads as TGTGCCTGGACCGAGGACAGGGGGAACTATGGCTACACCTTC.

The chain links TRBV11-2 to TRBJ1-1; D remains unclear. Germline V gives CDR1 SGHAT, CDR2 FQNNGV. CDR3 size: 15 residues. V lost 3 bases to trimming and J lost 0 bases, with 11 bases between them. For the CDR3, the DNA is TGTGCCAGCAGCTTCCGTGGCAGCTTGAACACTGAAGCTTTCTTT. This translates into CASSFRGSLNTEAFF. The variable domain in full, with the rest retrieved from reference TRBV11-2 and TRBJ1-1, is EAGVAQSPRYKIIEKRQSVAFWCNPISGHATLYWYQQILGQGPKLLIQFQNNGVVDDSQLPKDRFSAERLKGVDSTLKIQPAKLEDSAVYLCASSFRGSLNTEAFFGQGTRLTVV.

The rearrangement links TRBV7-9 to TRBJ1-2; TRBD1 might be the D (6 bases). The CDR3 has 15 residues. The V and J ends lost 5 bases and 3 bases respectively, with 16 bases between them. Germline V gene sequence: CDR1 SEHNR, CDR2 FQNEAQ (reference sequence). The chain's CDR3 is CASSLGNPGDYGYTF. DNA for the CDR3: TGTGCCAGCAGCCTAGGAAACCCAGGGGACTATGGCTACACCTTC. The whole variable domain, filled in from reference TRBV7-9 and TRBJ1-2, reads DTGVSQNPRHKITKRGQNVTFRCDPISEHNRLYWYRQTLGQGPEFLTYFQNEAQLEKSRLLSDRFSAERPKGSFSTLEIQRTEQGDSAMYLCASSLGNPGDYGYTFGSGTRLTVV.

V gene TRBV10-3 combines with J gene TRBJ1-2; 7 nucleotides agree with TRBD1. The V gene's germline CDR1 is ENHRY and CDR2 SYGVKD. This CDR3 is 17 amino acids long. V trimming: 5 bases; J trimming: 2 bases; junction bases outside the gene matches: 14. The CDR3 DNA is TGTGCCATCAGTCGAACCGGAGGTCAGGGGGGAAACTATGGCTACACCTTC. Amino acid sequence: CAISRTGGQGGNYGYTF.

The CDR3 sequence is CASSPGLGETQYF. The CDR3 DNA is TGCGCCAGCAGCCCCGGACTGGGAGAGACCCAGTACTTC. V gene TRBV4-3 combines with J gene TRBJ2-5; a possible D gene is TRBD2 (5 bases). The V and J ends lost 4 bases and 4 bases respectively, with 10 bases between them. The V gene's germline CDR1 is LGHNA and CDR2 YSLEER. CDR3 length: 13 amino acids.

The V and J genes are TRBV4-2 and TRBJ2-5, with 7 bases that match TRBD2. Trimming at V came to 4 bases and at J to 3 bases, leaving 8 bases not matched to a gene. Per the germline V gene, CDR1 is LGHNA and CDR2 is YNFKEQ. The CDR3 has 15 residues. The CDR3 sequence is CASSPMAGREETQYF. The CDR3 nucleotides read TGTGCCAGCAGCCCCATGGCGGGGAGGGAAGAGACCCAGTACTTC.

This clonotype came up a few times. The rearrangement links TRBV28 to TRBJ1-5; the match to TRBD1 covers 10 bases. The V gene's germline CDR1 is MDHEN and CDR2 SYDVKM. V dropped 7 bases and J dropped 6; count of bases not matched to a gene: 15. This CDR3 comprises 17 residues. The CDR3 nucleotides read TGTGCCAGCACCCCGTTGGGGACAGGGGCTCGAGGTCAGCCCCAGCATTTT. This sequence encodes CASTPLGTGARGQPQHF.

This chain links TRBV5-4 with TRBJ2-3; D is undetermined. The CDR3 is made up of 15 amino acids. Deletions cut 4 bases from V and 1 base from J, with 13 bases between. Germline-derived CDR1 and CDR2 are SGHNT and YYREEE (reference sequence). CDR3 amino acids: CASSQTGRGTDTQYF. The CDR3 nucleotides read TGTGCCAGCAGCCAGACCGGAAGGGGCACAGATACGCAGTATTTT.

This chain links TRBV29-1 with TRBJ1-2, with D possibly matching TRBD1 (5 bases). The ends were cut back, 4 bases at V and 5 bases at J, with 17 bases in the middle. CDR1 SQVTM and CDR2 ANQGSEA come from the germline V gene. The CDR3 is 14 amino acids. The DNA of the CDR3 is TGCAGCGTTGGTGGACAAGGGGTAATTTATGGCTACACCTTC. Translated, it gives CSVGGQGVIYGYTF. Looking up the rest from reference TRBV29-1 and TRBJ1-2 gives the full variable domain: SAVISQKPSRDICQRGTSLTIQCQVDSQVTMMFWYRQQPGQSLTLIATANQGSEATYESGFVIDKFPISRPNLTFSTLTVSNMSPEDSSIYLCSVGGQGVIYGYTFGSGTRLTVV.